The source of this T cell receptor beta chain is a study of cytomegalovirus exposure and HLA in healthy donors. Study-level background: Among around 200 million T cells, an earlier analysis found 90 million to 130 million unique TCR beta sequences.

The PCR had 60 Vbeta and 13 Jbeta primers. Only in-frame clones appear in the TCRdb table, and some are missing; sequencing was by immunoSEQ multiplex PCR. The data show around 130,000 clones, 81% seen once. The CDR3 is 13 residues long. Deletions cut 0 bases from V and 4 bases from J, with 8 bases between. The V gene's germline CDR1 is SGHRS and CDR2 YFSETQ. All the people who gave samples were healthy bone marrow donors. This receptor was identified in a man younger than 30 in good health and CMV-seronegative. The gene calls are TRBV5-1 and TRBJ2-7; D uncertain. The specimen was PBMCs. As DNA, the CDR3 is TGCGCCAGCAGCTTGGGAGGAATTTACGAGCAGTACTTC. It is translated as CASSLGGIYEQYF.